Below, 2 T cell receptor beta chains from the same sample are listed, as sequenced in a study of shared T cell receptors in the human thymus. Here immunoSEQ multiplex PCR was the method, and the copy in TCRdb shows in-frame clones only, minus some. The sample includes more than 550,000 clones, 75% to 90% seen only once; the top ten take around 0.0094%. These sequences were also reported in another study, on human thymus T cells.

The sequenced sample consisted of thymocytes. Receptor source: a girl less than two years old with a congenital heart defect.

The genes are TRBV13 and TRBJ2-1, with TRBD2 matching over 7 bases. V shed 3 bases, J shed 4 bases, and the junction held 15 bases outside the gene matches. The CDR3 totals 18 residues. Germline-derived CDR1 and CDR2 are PRHDT and FYEKMQ (reference sequence). The CDR3 loop is CASSFIPPGGRAYNEQFF. The CDR3 nucleotides are TGTGCCAGCAGCTTTATTCCCCCGGGGGGTCGCGCTTACAATGAGCAGTTCTTC.

V gene TRBV19 combines with J gene TRBJ1-3, with a weak D call TRBD1 (5 bases). Germline assignment: CDR1 LNHDA and CDR2 SQIVND (reference sequence). V was cut by 5 bases and J by 0 bases, with 11 bases left in between. The CDR3 is made up of 15 amino acids. The CDR3 nucleotides read TGTGCCAGTAGTGTACAGGTTCCCTCTGGAAACACCATATATTTT. Amino acids: CASSVQVPSGNTIYF.